Shown below are 8 T cell receptor beta chains from a single sample sequenced in a study of shared clonotypes between healthy human individuals. The method was immunoSEQ multiplex PCR; TCRdb's version includes in-frame clones alone and lacks a portion of them. The sample consists of some 2,000,000 clones, 90% to 95% of them appearing once. Material for sequencing was naive CD4+ T cells sorted from blood. The subset was: CD45RA+ positively selected. The receptors originated from a man between 18 and 29 years old in good health.

In the case of this clone: The same CDR3 also results from other DNA sequences found in this sample. The chain links TRBV2 to TRBJ1-6; unclear D gene. V was cut by 6 bases and J by 7 bases, with 10 bases left in between. There are 13 residues in the CDR3. Germline V gene lookup returns CDR1 SNHLY and CDR2 FYNNEI. This chain's CDR3 is CASRDGYNSPLHF. For the CDR3, the DNA is TGTGCCAGCAGGGACGGGTACAATTCACCCCTCCACTTT. The whole variable domain, remainder taken from reference TRBV2 and TRBJ1-6, is EPEVTQTPSHQVTQMGQEVILRCVPISNHLYFYWYRQILGQKVEFLVSFYNNEISEKSEIFDDQFSVERPDGSNFTLKIRSTKLEDSAMYFCASRDGYNSPLHFGNGTRLTVT.

The CDR3 DNA is TGTGCCACCCTGGACAGTAGGGGACGAAAGACCCAGTACTTC. Translating it yields CATLDSRGRKTQYF. The rearrangement joins TRBV28 to TRBJ2-5, with D possibly TRBD1 on 6 matching bases. V dropped 10 bases and J dropped 6 bases, with 21 bases sitting between them. Germline V gives CDR1 MDHEN, CDR2 SYDVKM. The length of the CDR3 is 14 residues. The complete variable domain, with remaining parts taken from reference TRBV28 and TRBJ2-5, reads DVKVTQSSRYLVKRTGEKVFLECVQDMDHENMFWYRQDPGLGLRLIYFSYDVKMKEKGDIPEGYSVSREKKERFSLILESASTNQTSMYLCATLDSRGRKTQYFGPGTRLLVL.

This chain connects TRBV7-9 to TRBJ2-3; 9 bases map to TRBD1. Germline V gives CDR1 SEHNR, CDR2 FQNEAQ (reference sequence). Trimming took 5 bases from V and 1 from J; bases not matched to a gene: 1. The CDR3 sequence is 14 residues long. The CDR3 nucleotides are TGTGCCAGCAGCCGACAGGGGGGCACAGATACGCAGTATTTT. Amino acid sequence: CASSRQGGTDTQYF.

This sequence joins TRBV30 and TRBJ2-3; D possibly corresponds to TRBD2 (5 bases). V dropped 0 bases and J dropped 4 bases, with 11 bases sitting between them. The germline V gene encodes CDR1 GTSNPN and CDR2 SVGIG (reference sequence). This CDR3 is 14 amino acids long. CDR3 coding DNA: TGTGCCTGGAGTGTCGGCGGGCTCGCAGATACGCAGTATTTT. Protein sequence: CAWSVGGLADTQYF.

The rearrangement uses TRBV5-4 and TRBJ2-7; a possible D gene is TRBD1 (5 bases). This CDR3 is 14 amino acids long. Trimming removed 1 base at V and 4 bases at J, with 12 bases between. Germline-derived CDR1 and CDR2 are SGHNT and YYREEE (reference sequence). DNA for the CDR3: TGTGCCAGCAGCTTGCAGGGCAGGGCGTACGAGCAGTACTTC. This translates into CASSLQGRAYEQYF.

The chain couples TRBV10-2 to TRBJ1-6, with a weak D call TRBD1 (6 bases). Looked up from germline, CDR1 is WSHSY and CDR2 is SAAADI. The CDR3 has 14 residues. Trimming left V 8 bases short and J 8 bases short, with 16 bases between. The CDR3 reads CASSPGDTYSPLHF. The CDR3 DNA reads as TGCGCCAGCTCCCCCGGGGACACGTATTCACCCCTCCACTTT.

This sequence joins TRBV18 and TRBJ2-6; tentatively, D is TRBD1 (5 bases). V was trimmed by 4 bases and J by 4 bases, leaving 14 bases between them. Germline V lookup: CDR1 KGHSH, CDR2 LQKENI. The length of the CDR3 is 16 residues. CDR3 coding DNA: TGTGCCAGCTCACAGGTTAGGGGTCCCGGGGCCAACGTCCTGACTTTC. Its translation: CASSQVRGPGANVLTF.

Notes on this clone: Other nucleotide sequences in the sample specify the same CDR3. The gene calls are TRBV30 and TRBJ2-3; TRBD2 might be the D (6 bases). Germline V gives CDR1 GTSNPN, CDR2 SVGIG (reference sequence). This CDR3 contains 13 residues. V dropped 5 bases and J dropped 3 bases, with 12 bases sitting between them. The CDR3 sequence: CAWSLGSTDTQYF. The DNA of the CDR3 is TGTGCCTGGTCCCTCGGGAGTACAGATACGCAGTATTTT.